The T cell receptor beta chain under discussion was sequenced for a study of cytomegalovirus exposure and HLA in healthy donors. Study-level findings and limits: An analysis was carried out later, and it reportedly showed fewer N-insertions in an Asian-associated ancestry cluster than the approximately 610-donor mean.

Amplification used 60 Vbeta primers and 13 Jbeta primers. The repertoire was sequenced with immunoSEQ multiplex PCR; TCRdb's copy has only in-frame clones and lacks some. The table lists some 100,000 clones, about 79% of them singletons. A note on this clone: Its antigen is as yet unknown.

Germline CDR1 is KGHSH and CDR2 is LQKENI. CDR3 size: 15 residues. The V gene lost 3 bases and the J gene lost 3 bases, with 13 bases spanning the gap. The rearrangement links TRBV18 to TRBJ2-3; the D gene is possibly TRBD1 (5 bases). The clonotype originates from a male donor in good health and CMV-seropositive. The sample was PBMCs. The CDR3 DNA follows: TGTGCCAGCTCACCGAGGCAGGGTGAAACAGATACGCAGTATTTT. This codes for CASSPRQGETDTQYF.